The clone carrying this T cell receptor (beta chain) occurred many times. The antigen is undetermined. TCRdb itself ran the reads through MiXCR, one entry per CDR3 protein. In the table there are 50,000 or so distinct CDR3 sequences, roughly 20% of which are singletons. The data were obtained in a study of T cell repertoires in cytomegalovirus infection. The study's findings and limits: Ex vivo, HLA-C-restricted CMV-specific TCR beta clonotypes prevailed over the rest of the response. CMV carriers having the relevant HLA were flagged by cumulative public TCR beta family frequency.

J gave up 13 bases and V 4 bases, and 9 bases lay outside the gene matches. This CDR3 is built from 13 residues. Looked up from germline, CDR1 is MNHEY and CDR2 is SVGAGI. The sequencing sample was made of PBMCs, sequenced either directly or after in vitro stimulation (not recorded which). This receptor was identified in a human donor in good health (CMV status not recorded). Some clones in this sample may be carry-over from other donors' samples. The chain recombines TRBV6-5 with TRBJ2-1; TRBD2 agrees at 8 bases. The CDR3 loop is CASSLGLAREQFF. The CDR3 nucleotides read TGTGCCAGCAGTTTAGGACTAGCTAGAGAACAGTTCTTC.